This TCR beta chain originates from a study of T-cell reconstitution after alpha-beta-depleted transplantation in children (dated by TCRdb to 2016 to 2017). The study in broad terms: Using TCR repertoire profiling, the study followed T-cell immune reconstitution in a quantitative way in children after TCRalphabeta/CD19-depleted allogeneic hematopoietic cell transplantation.

Turning to this clonotype: What antigen it recognizes has not been identified. One base away there is no much larger clone; base qualities are not given.

For CDR1 and CDR2, the germline V gene lists SGHDN and FVKESK. The CDR3 measures 15 amino acids from cysteine to phenylalanine. Only the CDR3 region is kept as DNA, spanning 45 bases read in frame from base 1. The V and J ends are trimmed by 4 bases and 3 bases, leaving 16 bases between them. This specimen's treatment or condition label, interpreted: allogeneic hematopoietic cell transplantation with graft depleted of TCRalphabeta T cells and CD19 B cells. TCRalphabeta/CD19-depleted allogeneic hematopoietic cell grafts were given to the transplant recipients, all of whom were children. Study-level results and caveats: In some patients, high TCRbeta diversity at day 60 was attributed to recipient T cells and intrathymic progenitors that had survived conditioning. The frequencies of hyperexpanded clones fell over the following months, and after one year, T-cell counts and TCRbeta diversity were mostly attributed to newly produced T cells. About two months after transplant, the apparently early recovery of alphabetaT-cell counts reportedly depended on just several hundred clones that had expanded rapidly and came from non-depleted graft cells.

The method was PCR. The sequencer listed for this sample is Illumina HiSeq 2500. To normalize quantification of the TCRbeta repertoire, the TCR libraries were built with molecular barcoding that relied on unique molecular identifiers. The raw public reads went through TCRdb reprocessing: fastp at Q25, MiXCR clone calling, in-frame beta chains kept. Here each entry gathers all rows of one CDR3 protein and keeps the most common genes and DNA. For this sample there are some 310,000 distinct CDR3 sequences; more than 20% appear just once. The ten biggest clones cover 9.5% to 12% of the sample. The rearrangement joined TRBV14 to TRBJ2-7; the D gene is unclear. The source of this sequence is a male patient under 18 who had a stem cell transplant for acute lymphoblastic leukemia, so the T cells may come from the graft donor. Sequencing was performed on PBMCs, mostly from graft donor cells, taken 180 days after TCRalphabeta/CD19-depleted stem cell transplant. The bases read TGTGCCAGCAGCCGATTAGGACGGCCCCTCTACGAGCAGTACTTC. This is translated as CASSRLGRPLYEQYF.